Listed below are T cell receptor beta chains from one sample, sequenced in a study of CD8+ T cells in alopecia areata. Sequencing was performed with immunoSEQ multiplex PCR; in TCRdb, only in-frame clones are kept and a portion is missing. The table shows about 140,000 clones, with more than 85% occurring only once. Specimen: CD8+ T cells sorted from blood, collected at week 4, from a patient treated with tofacitinib. Receptors originate from a human donor with alopecia areata. Both conserved end residues are part of each CDR3. D genes are given only for firm matches. Size tells how often a clone was seen (once, few, many) or the class of an expanded clone, and some rows leave it out.

J gene,V gene,D gene,clone size,CDR3 DNA,CDR3 protein
TRBJ2-1,TRBV4-1,.,.,TGCGCCAGCAGCCAAGGAAAAGGTAATGAGCAGTTCTTC,CASSQGKGNEQFF
TRBJ2-7,TRBV4-2,TRBD2,once,TGTGCCAGCAGCCCCCAAACTAGCGGGAGGCTCCACGAGCAGTACTTC,CASSPQTSGRLHEQYF
TRBJ2-3,TRBV7-6,TRBD1,once,TGTGCCAGCAGCTTAGCGGGTGACAGGGGCTACACAGATACGCAGTATTTT,CASSLAGDRGYTDTQYF
TRBJ1-5,TRBV7-9,.,.,TGTGCCAGCAGCTTAGGGTCCGTCCAACCCCAGCATTTT,CASSLGSVQPQHF
TRBJ1-4,TRBV27,.,.,TGTGCCAGCAGTCCCTCCTCAACTAATGAAAAACTGTTTTTT,CASSPSSTNEKLFF
TRBJ2-7,TRBV29-1,TRBD1,once,TGCAGCGTTGAGGTCGGGACAGAAGAGTACGAGCAGTACTTC,CSVEVGTEEYEQYF
TRBJ2-1,TRBV6-6,.,.,TGTGCCAGCAGTTACTCGATGGTGAGCCAGTACAATGAGCAGTTCTTC,CASSYSMVSQYNEQFF
TRBJ2-7,TRBV6-1,.,.,TGTGCCACCCGAACGACAGGCAGGTTAAACGAGCAGTACTTC,CATRTTGRLNEQYF
TRBJ2-5,TRBV7-2,TRBD2,few,TGTGCCAGCAGACCAGCTAGGACTAGCGGGTTCCAAGAGACCCAGTACTTC,CASRPARTSGFQETQYF
TRBJ1-2,TRBV15,.,.,TGTGCCACCAGCAATCCAGATTACTTTAACTATGGCTACACCTTC,CATSNPDYFNYGYTF
TRBJ2-7,TRBV9,TRBD2,.,TGTGCCAGCAGCGTTGCGAGCGGGATGGGTACCTACGAGCAGTACTTC,CASSVASGMGTYEQYF
TRBJ2-7,TRBV29-1,.,.,TGCAGCGTTGAAGGTGGCTACGAGCAGTACTTC,CSVEGGYEQYF
TRBJ2-7,TRBV27,.,once,TGTGCCAGCAGCCCGGACAGACAGCTTCTCTACGAGCAGTACTTC,CASSPDRQLLYEQYF
TRBJ2-1,TRBV2,.,few,TGTGCCAGCAGCGGGGGAGTGGGCGGGACCTACAATGAGCAGTTCTTC,CASSGGVGGTYNEQFF
TRBJ2-3,TRBV28,.,.,TGTGCCAGCAGTTCCTCCCGGGCAGACAGGCTTAACACAGATACGCAGTATTTT,CASSSSRADRLNTDTQYF
TRBJ2-1,TRBV30,.,.,TGTGCCTGGAGTTCAACTTCGGATGAGCAGTTCTTC,CAWSSTSDEQFF
TRBJ1-1,TRBV5-1,.,.,TGCGCCAGCAGCTTGGGTACTGAAGCTTTCTTT,CASSLGTEAFF
TRBJ2-1,TRBV5-6,.,medium-sized,TGTGCCAGCAGCTTGGAGGAGGGTTCGGGCAATGAGCAGTTCTTC,CASSLEEGSGNEQFF
TRBJ1-2,TRBV7-9,.,.,TGTGCCAGCAGCTTTCGGAAGGACTATGGCTACACCTTC,CASSFRKDYGYTF
TRBJ2-1,TRBV27,.,.,TGTGCCAGCAGTCGCTACAATGAGCAGTTCTTC,CASSRYNEQFF
TRBJ2-1,TRBV27,TRBD2,.,TGTGCCAGCAGTTTAAAGGCCGTTGCTAGCGGGAGTCAGGGCAATGAGCAGTTCTTC,CASSLKAVASGSQGNEQFF
TRBJ1-5,TRBV27,.,.,TGTGCCAGCAGTTCGAACCCCCATGTGGAGCCCCAGCATTTT,CASSSNPHVEPQHF
TRBJ1-2,TRBV29-1,TRBD1,.,TGCAGCGTTGACGGCTTGGGGGCAGGGGGGTATGGCTACACCTTC,CSVDGLGAGGYGYTF
TRBJ2-2,TRBV9,.,.,TGTGCCAGCAGCCCAAACCTACCGGGGCCCTGGCCCGGGGAGCTGTTTTTT,CASSPNLPGPWPGELFF
TRBJ2-2,TRBV27,.,.,TGTGCCAGCAGCCCTACTGATAACACCGGGGAGCTGTTTTTT,CASSPTDNTGELFF
TRBJ2-3,TRBV4-1,.,.,TGCGCCAGCAGCCACACAGATACGCAGTATTTT,CASSHTDTQYF
TRBJ1-2,TRBV28,.,.,TGTGCCAGCAGTTCCTTCACGGGGGCGACGAATAACTATGGCTACACCTTC,CASSSFTGATNNYGYTF
TRBJ2-3,TRBV18,.,.,TGTGCCAGCTCACCACCTGGAGCGGCACTTTCCACAGATACGCAGTATTTT,CASSPPGAALSTDTQYF
TRBJ1-2,TRBV12-5,.,.,TGTGCTAGTGGTTTGCCGGGGAATGGCTACACCTTC,CASGLPGNGYTF
TRBJ2-7,TRBV29-1,.,.,TGCAGCGTTGAAGAGGGGGCTAGCGGTTCCTACGAGCAGTACTTC,CSVEEGASGSYEQYF
TRBJ2-1,TRBV10-3,TRBD2,.,TGTGCCATCGGAGGGACTAGTGGCAAATCCTTCAATGAGCAGTTCTTC,CAIGGTSGKSFNEQFF
TRBJ1-2,TRBV9,.,once,TGTGCCAGCAGCGCCGGGGGGGATAACTATGGCTACACCTTC,CASSAGGDNYGYTF
TRBJ2-1,TRBV12-5,TRBD2,.,TGTGCTAGTGTCCGGGAGGGCCACAATGAGCAGTTCTTC,CASVREGHNEQFF
TRBJ1-2,TRBV6-5,.,.,TGTGCCAGTTCAGGGGACGACTATGGCTACACCTTC,CASSGDDYGYTF
TRBJ2-7,TRBV29-1,TRBD2,few,TGCAGCGTTGAAGTAGCGGGAGACCACGAGCAGTACTTC,CSVEVAGDHEQYF
TRBJ2-7,TRBV10-3,.,.,TGTGCCATCAGTGAGTCGAGCTCGGACGCGAACTACGAGCAGTACTTC,CAISESSSDANYEQYF
TRBJ1-4,TRBV6-1,.,.,TGTGCCAGCAGTGGCCCGGGACACCCCAATGAAAAACTGTTTTTT,CASSGPGHPNEKLFF
TRBJ2-7,TRBV11-2,TRBD1,.,TGTGCCAGCAGCCCTGGGACAGCCGCCTACGAGCAGTACTTC,CASSPGTAAYEQYF
TRBJ2-3,TRBV27,.,once,TGTGCCAGCAGTCTGACCCCTAGTAGCACAGATACGCAGTATTTT,CASSLTPSSTDTQYF
TRBJ2-7,TRBV29-1,TRBD1,.,TGCAGCGTTGGGGGACAGAGCTCCTACGAGCAGTACTTC,CSVGGQSSYEQYF